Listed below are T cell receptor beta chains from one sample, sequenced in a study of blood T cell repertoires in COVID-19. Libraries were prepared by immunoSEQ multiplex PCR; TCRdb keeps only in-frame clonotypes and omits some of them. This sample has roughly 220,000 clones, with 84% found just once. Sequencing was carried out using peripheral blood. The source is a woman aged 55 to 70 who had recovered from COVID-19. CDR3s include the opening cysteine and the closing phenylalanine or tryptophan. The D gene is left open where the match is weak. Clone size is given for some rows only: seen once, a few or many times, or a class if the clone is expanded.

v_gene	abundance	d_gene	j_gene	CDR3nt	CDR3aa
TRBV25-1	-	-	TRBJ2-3	TGTGCCAGCGGTCCGCCCACTAGCACAGATACGCAGTATTTT	CASGPPTSTDTQYF
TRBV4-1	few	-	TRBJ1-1	TGCGCCAGCAGCTATAGACAGAAGGGGCTTGAAGCTTTCTTT	CASSYRQKGLEAFF
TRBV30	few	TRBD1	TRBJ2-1	TGTGCCTGGAGTATCCCCGGGCCAGGGGGAATACGGAATGAGCAGTTCTTC	CAWSIPGPGGIRNEQFF
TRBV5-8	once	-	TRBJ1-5	TGTGCCAGCAGCACTTGGCCACTCGCAGGTGGTGTGGGTCAGCCCCAGCATTTT	CASSTWPLAGGVGQPQHF
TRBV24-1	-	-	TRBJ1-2	TGTGCCACCACCAACAAGTATGGCTACACCTTC	CATTNKYGYTF
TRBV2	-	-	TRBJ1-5	TGTGCCAGCACTGGTGAACTGAGCAATCAGCCCCAGCATTTT	CASTGELSNQPQHF
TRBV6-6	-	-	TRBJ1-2	TGTGCCAGCAGTTACTCGACAGTCACTGCCTATGGCTACACCTTC	CASSYSTVTAYGYTF
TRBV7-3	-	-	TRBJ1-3	TGTGCCAGCAGCACCTATCTGAGGGTTTCTGGAAACACCATATATTTT	CASSTYLRVSGNTIYF
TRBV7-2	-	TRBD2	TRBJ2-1	TGTGCCAGCAGCCGGCTCGGACTAGGCTCCTACAATGAGCAGTTCTTC	CASSRLGLGSYNEQFF
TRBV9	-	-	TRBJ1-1	TGTGCCAGCAGCGTAGCTGGCCGTGGAGACACTGAAGCTTTCTTT	CASSVAGRGDTEAFF
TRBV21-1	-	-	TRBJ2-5	TGTGCCAGCAGTACAGGTGAGACCCAGTACTTC	CASSTGETQYF
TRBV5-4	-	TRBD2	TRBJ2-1	TGTGCCAGCAGCCAGGTCCTAGCGGGGGGGCCTCAACCCTACAATGAGCAGTTCTTC	CASSQVLAGGPQPYNEQFF
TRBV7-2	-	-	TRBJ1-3	TGTGCCAGCAGCCCTTCTCTTGGAAACACCATATATTTT	CASSPSLGNTIYF
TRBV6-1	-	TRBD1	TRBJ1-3	TGTGCCAGCAGTGAAAACCCCGGGACAGGGAGAAACACCATATATTTT	CASSENPGTGRNTIYF
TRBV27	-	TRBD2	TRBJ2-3	TGTGCCAGCAGCTTTGGTAGCGGGGGGGCGTCAGATACGCAGTATTTT	CASSFGSGGASDTQYF
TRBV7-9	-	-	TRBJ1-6	TGTGCCAGCAGCTCTGGGGCCGGGCGTTCACCCCTCCACTTT	CASSSGAGRSPLHF
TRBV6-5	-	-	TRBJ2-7	TGTGCCAGCAGCCGGGACTCCTACGAGCAGTACTTC	CASSRDSYEQYF
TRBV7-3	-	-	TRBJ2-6	TGTGCCAGCAGCCCCCGGAGAGGGCGGGTCTCTGGGGCCAACGTCCTGACTTTC	CASSPRRGRVSGANVLTF
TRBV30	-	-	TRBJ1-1	TGTGCCTGGAGTGCAACTCTCCCTGAAGCTTTCTTT	CAWSATLPEAFF
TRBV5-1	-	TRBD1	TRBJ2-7	TGCGCCAGCAGCTTGGCCAGGGGGCGTTCCTACGAGCAGTACTTC	CASSLARGRSYEQYF
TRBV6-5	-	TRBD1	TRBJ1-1	TGTGCCAGCATCCCGACAGGGCGGATAACTGAAGCTTTCTTT	CASIPTGRITEAFF
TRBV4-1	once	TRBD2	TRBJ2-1	TGCGCCAGCAGCCAACCGACTAGCGGGAGGACGGAGAATGAGCAGTTCTTC	CASSQPTSGRTENEQFF
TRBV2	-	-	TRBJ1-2	TGTGCCAGCAGTGAAGGAAACAGTATCTATGGCTACACCTTC	CASSEGNSIYGYTF
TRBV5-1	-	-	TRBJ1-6	TGCGCCAGCAGCTTTACGGGGGAGAATTCACCCCTCCACTTT	CASSFTGENSPLHF
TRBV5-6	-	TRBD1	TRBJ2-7	TGTGCCAGCAGCCGCCAGCGGGACAGGGCCTACGAGCAGTACTTC	CASSRQRDRAYEQYF
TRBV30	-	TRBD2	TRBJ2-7	TGTGCTGGCGGGAGGGGAACATCCTACGAGCAGTACTTC	CAGGRGTSYEQYF
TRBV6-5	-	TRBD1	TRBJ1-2	TGTGCCAGCAGTCTACCGGGACAGGGGTTAACTGGCTACACCTTC	CASSLPGQGLTGYTF
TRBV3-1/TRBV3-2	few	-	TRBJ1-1	TGTGCCAGCAGCCAAGAACCCAGGTTGACAGGGAACACTGAAGCTTTCTTT	CASSQEPRLTGNTEAFF
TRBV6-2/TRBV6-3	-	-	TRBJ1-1	TGTGCCAGCAGTTTACACGAGAACACTGAAGCTTTCTTT	CASSLHENTEAFF
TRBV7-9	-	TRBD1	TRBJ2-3	TGTGCCAGCAGCTTATCCCAAAGGGGACAGGGAATTACAGATACGCAGTATTTT	CASSLSQRGQGITDTQYF
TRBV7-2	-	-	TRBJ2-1	TGTGCCAGCAGCTTAGTGGGCCTCTACAATGAGCAGTTCTTC	CASSLVGLYNEQFF
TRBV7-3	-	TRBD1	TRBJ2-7	TGTGCCAGCAGCTCTCCAGGGGGCGAGCAGTACTTC	CASSSPGGEQYF
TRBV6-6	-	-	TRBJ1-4	TGTGCCAGCAGCCCAGGACAACATGGAAAACTGTTTTTT	CASSPGQHGKLFF
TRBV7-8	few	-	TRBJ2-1	TGTGCCAGCAGCTTAGAAGCGGCGCGGCAGCAGTTCTTC	CASSLEAARQQFF
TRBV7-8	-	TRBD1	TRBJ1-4	TGTGCCAGCAGCTTAACAGGGGGGACTCGCACTTCTAATGAAAAACTGTTTTTT	CASSLTGGTRTSNEKLFF
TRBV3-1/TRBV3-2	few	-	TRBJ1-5	TGTGCCAGCAGCCAAGATCGGTTTCAGCCCCAGCATTTT	CASSQDRFQPQHF
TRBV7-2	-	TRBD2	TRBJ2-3	TGTGCCAGCAGCTTTGGACTAGGATTCACAGATACGCAGTATTTT	CASSFGLGFTDTQYF
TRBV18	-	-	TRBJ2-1	TGTGCCAGCTCACCACTTTCCAACAATGAGCAGTTCTTC	CASSPLSNNEQFF
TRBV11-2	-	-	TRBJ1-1	TGTGCCAGCAGCTTAGACCTCTGGACAGCTAACCTAAGGGCTTTCTTT	CASSLDLWTANLRAFF
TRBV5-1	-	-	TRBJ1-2	TGCGCCAGCAGCTTGGTGTCGGGGGTTGATGGCTACACCTTC	CASSLVSGVDGYTF
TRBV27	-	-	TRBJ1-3	TGTGCCAGCAGTTTAGGGGGGTCTGGAAACACCATATATTTT	CASSLGGSGNTIYF
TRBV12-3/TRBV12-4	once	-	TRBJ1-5	TGTGCCAGCAGTGCCAGGGGTCAGCCCCAGCATTTT	CASSARGQPQHF
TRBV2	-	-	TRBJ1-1	TGTGCCAGCAGGAGACAGAGGAACACTGAAGCTTTCTTT	CASRRQRNTEAFF
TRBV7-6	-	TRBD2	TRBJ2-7	TGTGCCAGCAGCGCAGCCCCCCTAGCGGGGGCTTCCTACGAGCAGTACTTC	CASSAAPLAGASYEQYF
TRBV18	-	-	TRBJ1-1	TGTGCCAGCTCACTGCCCTCAGGGGCGGACCACACTGAAGCTTTCTTT	CASSLPSGADHTEAFF
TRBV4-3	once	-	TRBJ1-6	TGCGCCAGCAGCCAAGGGGCCCTGGGTACGAGCTCCTATAATTCACCCCTCCACTTT	CASSQGALGTSSYNSPLHF
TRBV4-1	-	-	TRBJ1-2	TGCGCCAGCGGATTCGCAGGGATAGGCTACACCTTC	CASGFAGIGYTF
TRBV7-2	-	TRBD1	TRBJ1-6	TGTGCCAGCAGCGTCCGGGACAGGGACTCACCCCTCCACTTT	CASSVRDRDSPLHF
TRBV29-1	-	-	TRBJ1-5	TGCAGCGTGCAGGGGAGCAATCAGCCCCAGCATTTT	CSVQGSNQPQHF
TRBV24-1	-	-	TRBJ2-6	TGTGCCACCTCAAGCGGGTCCGGGGCCAACGTCCTGACTTTC	CATSSGSGANVLTF
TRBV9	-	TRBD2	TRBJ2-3	TGTGCCAGCAGCCCCCGGGGGGGCTGGGCAGATACGCAGTATTTT	CASSPRGGWADTQYF
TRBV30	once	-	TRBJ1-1	TGTGCCTGGAGTCTAGGGGGGGCGCGGGGCACTGAAGCTTTCTTT	CAWSLGGARGTEAFF